The rows below give T cell receptor beta chains drawn from one sample of a study of T cells in Graves' hyperthyroidism and ophthalmopathy. In TCRdb, the multiplex PCR reads were re-called with MiXCR into one record per CDR3 protein. The sample lists 600,000 or so distinct CDR3 sequences, 46% occurring once. Sequenced sample: peripheral blood or thyroid tissue (not recorded which). Receptors originate from a woman aged 18-29 years with Graves' hyperthyroidism. Each CDR3 is given with its conserved first and last residue. D genes are given only for firm matches. For some rows the clone size is stated as once, few or many, or as a class when expanded; others skip it.

j_call	clone_size	v_call	d_call	cdr3_nt	cdr3_aa
TRBJ2-5	NA	TRBV7-9	NA	TGTGCCAGCAGCGTGGGACCGTACCAAGAGACCCAGTACTTC	CASSVGPYQETQYF
TRBJ1-5	many	TRBV19	NA	TGTGCCAGTAAGGGACGGCGCAATCAGCCCCAGCATTTT	CASKGRRNQPQHF
TRBJ1-1	once	TRBV10-3	NA	TGTGCCAGCTCGATCCGGGAGGGCACTGAAGCTTTCTTT	CASSIREGTEAFF
TRBJ1-2	many	TRBV10-3	NA	TGTGCCATCAGTGAGGGCAGGGTTCGAGAAGGCTACACCTTC	CAISEGRVREGYTF
TRBJ1-1	NA	TRBV15	NA	TGTGCCACCAGCAGATGGACAGATGAAGCTTTCTTT	CATSRWTDEAFF
TRBJ1-1	NA	TRBV2	NA	TGTGCCAGCAGCCAAGATTCGGACACTGAAGCTTTCTTT	CASSQDSDTEAFF
TRBJ2-7	NA	TRBV7-8	NA	TGTGCCAGCAGCTTTATAACGGGAGACTACGAGCAGTACTTC	CASSFITGDYEQYF
TRBJ1-3	few	TRBV7-2	NA	TGTGCCAGCAGCTTATTGTCAGGGAGAAACACCATATATTTT	CASSLLSGRNTIYF
TRBJ1-3	NA	TRBV7-8	NA	TGTGCCAGCAGCGCCCGGACAGTTGGAAACACCATATATTTT	CASSARTVGNTIYF
TRBJ2-5	NA	TRBV15	NA	TGTGCCACCAGCAGCTTGGAGGAAGAGACCCAGTACTTC	CATSSLEEETQYF
TRBJ1-2	NA	TRBV7-9	TRBD1	TGCGCCAGCAGCCAAGGGGGACAGGGAGGCTATGGCTACACCTTC	CASSQGGQGGYGYTF
TRBJ1-6	NA	TRBV12-3/TRBV12-4	NA	TGTGCCAGCATCCAATTACCGGGTTCACCCCTCCACTTT	CASIQLPGSPLHF
TRBJ2-7	NA	TRBV20-1	NA	TGCAGTGCTAGTCTTTCCGGACTACACTCCTACGAGCAGTACTTC	CSASLSGLHSYEQYF
TRBJ2-7	few	TRBV6-6	NA	TGTGCCAGCGCCCATGGGGGCGAGCAGTACTTC	CASAHGGEQYF
TRBJ1-1	many	TRBV10-3	NA	TGTGCCATCAGTGAGTCGGTAGGGACGGGGACTGAAGCTTTCTTT	CAISESVGTGTEAFF
TRBJ1-2	NA	TRBV29-1	NA	TGCAGCAGTGAATTGGGCAGGGAGGACTATGGCTACACCTTC	CSSELGREDYGYTF
TRBJ1-1	NA	TRBV20-1	NA	TGCAGTGCTAGAGATCATAGGGCGGACACTGAAGCTTTCTTT	CSARDHRADTEAFF
TRBJ1-2	NA	TRBV25-1	NA	TGTGCCAGCAGTTACTCGGGGCCTGGAAACTATGGCTACACCTTC	CASSYSGPGNYGYTF
TRBJ1-1	NA	TRBV12-3/TRBV12-4	NA	TGTGCCAGCAGGCAGAGGTTCGCTGAAGCTTTCTTT	CASRQRFAEAFF
TRBJ2-7	NA	TRBV2	TRBD2	TGTGCCAGCAGAGACGGGACTAGCATCTACGAGCAGTACTTC	CASRDGTSIYEQYF
TRBJ1-4	once	TRBV10-3	NA	TGTGCCATCAGTGACAGGGAGGGCAATGAAAAACTGTTTTTT	CAISDREGNEKLFF
TRBJ2-7	few	TRBV7-6	TRBD1	TGTGCCAGCAGTTACCACCGGGACAGCTCCTACGAGCAGTACTTC	CASSYHRDSSYEQYF
TRBJ2-7	once	TRBV7-6	TRBD2	TGTGCCAGCAGCCCCAAAGCTAGCGGGAGAGCCTACGAGCAGTACTTC	CASSPKASGRAYEQYF
TRBJ1-5	NA	TRBV10-3	NA	TGTGCCAGCAGTGACTCCAGGGTAGTTGGGGGTCCGATAAATCAGCCCCAGCATTTT	CASSDSRVVGGPINQPQHF
TRBJ1-2	few	TRBV7-9	TRBD1	TGTGCCAGCAGCTCGACAGGGGGGCGGGACGGCTACACCTTC	CASSSTGGRDGYTF
TRBJ2-5	NA	TRBV7-7	NA	NA	CASSQGLGLLCASSGTGEGKTQYF
TRBJ2-7	NA	TRBV10-3	TRBD2	TGTGCCATCAGAGAGGGACTAGCGGGATACGAGCAGTACTTC	CAIREGLAGYEQYF
TRBJ1-5	NA	TRBV7-8	NA	TGTGCCCGACAGCGACCCTGCAATCAGCCCCAGCATTTT	CARQRPCNQPQHF
TRBJ1-4	once	TRBV29-1	TRBD1	TGCAGCGTACAACAGGGGGATCAGACGTTT	CSVQQGDQTF
TRBJ1-6	NA	TRBV7-8	TRBD1	TGTGCCAGCGCAGGGGGGGGGGGATCCAATTCACCCCTCCACTTT	CASAGGGGSNSPLHF
TRBJ2-5	many	TRBV24-1	TRBD2	TGTGCCACCAGTGATACAGCGGGAGAGGGTACAGAGACCCAGTACTTC	CATSDTAGEGTETQYF
TRBJ1-5	few	TRBV12-3/TRBV12-4	TRBD1	TGTGCCAGCAGTTCGACAGGGTATCAGCCCCAGCATTTT	CASSSTGYQPQHF
TRBJ2-7	NA	TRBV25-1	NA	TGTGCCAGCAGTTGGGGTACTCCCCCCTACGAGCAGTACTTC	CASSWGTPPYEQYF
TRBJ1-4	NA	TRBV15	NA	TGTGCCACCAGCAGTCGAGGGGAAAAACTGTTTTTT	CATSSRGEKLFF
TRBJ2-2	few	TRBV9	NA	TGTGCCAGCATGGGAGGCAGGACCGGGGAGCTGTTTTTT	CASMGGRTGELFF
TRBJ2-7	NA	TRBV15	NA	TGTGCCACCAGCAGAGTCAGTCCATTTTACGAGCAGTACTTC	CATSRVSPFYEQYF
TRBJ2-5	NA	TRBV6-1	NA	TGTGCCAGCAGCTCAGATATGGTCAAGACCCAGTACTTC	CASSSDMVKTQYF
TRBJ2-6	few	TRBV6-4	NA	TGTGCCAGCAGGGATTTAAGTTCTGGGGCCAACGTCCTGACTTTC	CASRDLSSGANVLTF
TRBJ2-3	NA	TRBV2	NA	TGTGCCAGCAGGACGTTCACAGATACGCAGTATTTT	CASRTFTDTQYF
TRBJ1-4	NA	TRBV2	NA	TGTGCCAGCAGTCCGGGGCGAGCTAATGAAAAACTGTTTTTT	CASSPGRANEKLFF
TRBJ1-2	NA	TRBV24-1	NA	TGTGCCACCAGTGAGCCCGGGGCAAACTATGGCTACACCTTC	CATSEPGANYGYTF
TRBJ1-6	NA	TRBV20-1	NA	TGCAGCGATAGGGCGATGAATTCACCCCTCCACTTT	CSDRAMNSPLHF
TRBJ1-1	few	TRBV12-3/TRBV12-4	NA	TGTGCCAGCCAGGGTTACATGAACACTGAAGCTTTCTTT	CASQGYMNTEAFF
TRBJ1-2	many	TRBV24-1	NA	TGTGCCACCAGTGATGCCAGAGATGGCTACACCTTC	CATSDARDGYTF
TRBJ1-6	NA	TRBV25-1	TRBD1	TGTGCCAGCAGTGAGAGGGACAGGGAAAATTCACCCCTCCACTTT	CASSERDRENSPLHF
TRBJ2-5	many	TRBV7-9	NA	TGTGCCAGCAGTCCACTACCCACCTCGTACCAAGAGACCCAGTACTTC	CASSPLPTSYQETQYF
TRBJ1-3	NA	TRBV7-2	NA	TGTGCCAGCAGTTTAGAAAGGGGCTGGAGTGGAAACACCATATATTTT	CASSLERGWSGNTIYF
TRBJ2-7	NA	TRBV2	TRBD2	TGTGCCAGCAGTGAAGCCAGACTAGCGGCCCACGAGCAGTACTTC	CASSEARLAAHEQYF
TRBJ1-4	few	TRBV9	NA	TGTGCCAGCAGCACCCGACAGGCTGGAAATGAAAAACTGTTTTTT	CASSTRQAGNEKLFF
TRBJ1-2	once	TRBV15	NA	TGTGCCACCAGCAGAGATACAGGTTTAAGCTACACCTTC	CATSRDTGLSYTF